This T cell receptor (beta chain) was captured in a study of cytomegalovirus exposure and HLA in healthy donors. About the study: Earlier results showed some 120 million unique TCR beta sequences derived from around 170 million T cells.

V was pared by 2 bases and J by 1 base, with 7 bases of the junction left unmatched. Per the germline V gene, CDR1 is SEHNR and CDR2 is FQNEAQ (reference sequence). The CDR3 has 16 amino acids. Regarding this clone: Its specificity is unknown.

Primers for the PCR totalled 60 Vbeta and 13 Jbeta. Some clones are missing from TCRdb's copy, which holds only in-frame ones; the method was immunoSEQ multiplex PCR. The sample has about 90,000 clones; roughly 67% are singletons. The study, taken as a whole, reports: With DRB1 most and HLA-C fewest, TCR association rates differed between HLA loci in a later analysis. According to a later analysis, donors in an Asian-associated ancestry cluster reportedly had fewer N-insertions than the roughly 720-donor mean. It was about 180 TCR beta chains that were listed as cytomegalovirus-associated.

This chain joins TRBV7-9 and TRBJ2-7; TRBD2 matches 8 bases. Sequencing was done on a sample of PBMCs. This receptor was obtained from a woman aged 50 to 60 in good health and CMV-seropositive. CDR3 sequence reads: CASSLIGGGLSYEQYF. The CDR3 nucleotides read TGTGCCAGCAGCTTAATAGGCGGGGGGCTATCCTACGAGCAGTACTTC.